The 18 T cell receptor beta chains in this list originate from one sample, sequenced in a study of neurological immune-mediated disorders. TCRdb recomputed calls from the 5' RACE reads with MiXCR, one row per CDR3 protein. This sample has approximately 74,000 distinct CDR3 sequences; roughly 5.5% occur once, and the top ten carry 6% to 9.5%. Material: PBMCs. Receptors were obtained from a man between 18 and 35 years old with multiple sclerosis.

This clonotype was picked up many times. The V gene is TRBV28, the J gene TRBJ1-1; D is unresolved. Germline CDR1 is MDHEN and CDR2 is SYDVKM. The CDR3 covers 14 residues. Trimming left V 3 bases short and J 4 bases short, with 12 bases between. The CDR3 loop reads CASSFGGVGTEAFF. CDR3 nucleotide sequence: TGTGCCAGCAGTTTTGGTGGGGTTGGCACTGAAGCTTTCTTT.

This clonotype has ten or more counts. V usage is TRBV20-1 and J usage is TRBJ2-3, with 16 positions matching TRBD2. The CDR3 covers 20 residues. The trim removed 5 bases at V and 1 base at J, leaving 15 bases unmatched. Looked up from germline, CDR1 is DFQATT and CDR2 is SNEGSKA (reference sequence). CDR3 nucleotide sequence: TGCAGTGCTTCTCCGACGTGGGGACTAGCGGGGGGGCCTGGCACAGATACGCAGTATTTT. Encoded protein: CSASPTWGLAGGPGTDTQYF.

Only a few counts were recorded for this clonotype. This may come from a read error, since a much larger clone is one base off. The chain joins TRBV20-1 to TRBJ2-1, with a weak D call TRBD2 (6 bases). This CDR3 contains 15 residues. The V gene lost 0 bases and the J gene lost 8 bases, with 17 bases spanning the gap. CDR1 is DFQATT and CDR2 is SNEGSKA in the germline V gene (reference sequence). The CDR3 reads CSARDWGEARHEQFF. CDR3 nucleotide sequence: TGCAGTGCTAGAGATTGGGGGGAAGCGAGACATGAGCAGTTCTTC.

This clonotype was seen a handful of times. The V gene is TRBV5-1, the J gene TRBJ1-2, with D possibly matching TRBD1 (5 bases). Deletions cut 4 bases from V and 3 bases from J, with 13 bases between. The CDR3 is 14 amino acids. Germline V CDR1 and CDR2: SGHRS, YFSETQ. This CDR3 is CASSLTWGDYGYTF. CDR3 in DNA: TGCGCCAGCAGCCTGACGTGGGGGGACTATGGCTACACCTTC.

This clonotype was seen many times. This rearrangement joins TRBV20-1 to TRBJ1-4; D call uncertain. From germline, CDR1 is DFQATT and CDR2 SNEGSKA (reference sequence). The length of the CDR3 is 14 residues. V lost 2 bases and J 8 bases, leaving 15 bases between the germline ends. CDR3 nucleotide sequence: TGCAGTGCTAGATGGCAAACTCCCTACGAAAAACTGTTTTTT. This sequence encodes CSARWQTPYEKLFF.

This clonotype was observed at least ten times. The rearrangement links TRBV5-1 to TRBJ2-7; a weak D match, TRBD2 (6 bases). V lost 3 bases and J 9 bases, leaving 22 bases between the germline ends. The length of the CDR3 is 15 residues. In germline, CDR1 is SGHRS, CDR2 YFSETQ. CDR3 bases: TGCGCCAGCAGCTACCAGGACGGAGGAGGGAGTGCGCAGTACTTC. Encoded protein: CASSYQDGGGSAQYF.

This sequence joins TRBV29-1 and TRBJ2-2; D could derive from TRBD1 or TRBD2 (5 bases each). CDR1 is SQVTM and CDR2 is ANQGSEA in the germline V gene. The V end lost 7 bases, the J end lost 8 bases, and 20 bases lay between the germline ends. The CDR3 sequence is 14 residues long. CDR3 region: CSGRTGTTAGELFF. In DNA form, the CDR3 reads TGCAGCGGGAGGACCGGGACCACGGCAGGGGAGCTGTTTTTT.

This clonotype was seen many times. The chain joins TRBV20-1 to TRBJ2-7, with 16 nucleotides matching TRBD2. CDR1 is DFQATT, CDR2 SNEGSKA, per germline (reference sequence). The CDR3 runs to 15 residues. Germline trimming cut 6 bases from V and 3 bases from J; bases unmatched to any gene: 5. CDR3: CSAGLAGGARYEQYF. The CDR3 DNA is TGCAGTGCGGGACTAGCGGGAGGGGCTCGCTACGAGCAGTACTTC.

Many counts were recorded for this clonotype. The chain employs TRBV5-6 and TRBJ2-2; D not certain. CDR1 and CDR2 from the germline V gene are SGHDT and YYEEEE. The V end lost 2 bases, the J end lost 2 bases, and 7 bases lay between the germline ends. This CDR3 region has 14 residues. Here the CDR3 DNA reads TGTGCCAGCAGCTTACACATCAACACCGGGGAGCTGTTTTTT. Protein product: CASSLHINTGELFF.

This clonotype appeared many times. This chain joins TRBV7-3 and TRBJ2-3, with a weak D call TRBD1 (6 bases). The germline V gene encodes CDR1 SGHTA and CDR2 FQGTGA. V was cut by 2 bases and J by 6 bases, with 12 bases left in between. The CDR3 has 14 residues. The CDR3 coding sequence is TGTGCCAGCAGCTTAGGGACACACTCGGATACGCAGTATTTT. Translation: CASSLGTHSDTQYF.

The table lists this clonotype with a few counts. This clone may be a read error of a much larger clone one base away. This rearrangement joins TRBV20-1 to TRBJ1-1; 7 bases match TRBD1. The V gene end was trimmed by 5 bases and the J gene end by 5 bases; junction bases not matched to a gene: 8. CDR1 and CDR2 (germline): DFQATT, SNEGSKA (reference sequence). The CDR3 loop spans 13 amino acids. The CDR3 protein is CSAPGKGATEAFF. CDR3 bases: TGCAGTGCTCCGGGAAAGGGGGCTACTGAAGCTTTCTTT.

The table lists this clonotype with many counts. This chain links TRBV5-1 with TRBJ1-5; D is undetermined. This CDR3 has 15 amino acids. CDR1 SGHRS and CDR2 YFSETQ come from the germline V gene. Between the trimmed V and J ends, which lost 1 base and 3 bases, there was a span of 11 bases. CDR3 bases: TGCGCCAGCAGCTTGTCCCCAGAAAACAATCAGCCCCAGCATTTT. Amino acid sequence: CASSLSPENNQPQHF.

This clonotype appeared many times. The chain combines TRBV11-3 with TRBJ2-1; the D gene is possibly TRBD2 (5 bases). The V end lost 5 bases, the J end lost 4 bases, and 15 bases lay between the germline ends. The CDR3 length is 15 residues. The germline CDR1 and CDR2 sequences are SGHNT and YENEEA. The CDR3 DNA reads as TGTGCCAGCAGCCCAGACGGGGAACTATACAATGAGCAGTTCTTC. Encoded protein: CASSPDGELYNEQFF.

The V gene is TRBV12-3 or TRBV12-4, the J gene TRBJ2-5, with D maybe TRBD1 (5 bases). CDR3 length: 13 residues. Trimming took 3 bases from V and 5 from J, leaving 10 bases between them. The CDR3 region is CASSFSYRETQYF. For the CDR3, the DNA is TGTGCCAGCAGTTTCAGCTACAGGGAGACCCAGTACTTC.

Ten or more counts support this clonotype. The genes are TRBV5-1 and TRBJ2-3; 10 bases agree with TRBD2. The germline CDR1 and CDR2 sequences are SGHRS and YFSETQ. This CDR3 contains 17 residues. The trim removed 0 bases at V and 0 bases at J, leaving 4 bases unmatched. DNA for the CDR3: TGCGCCAGCAGCTTGGGGTCGACTAGCGGGAGCACAGATACGCAGTATTTT. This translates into CASSLGSTSGSTDTQYF.

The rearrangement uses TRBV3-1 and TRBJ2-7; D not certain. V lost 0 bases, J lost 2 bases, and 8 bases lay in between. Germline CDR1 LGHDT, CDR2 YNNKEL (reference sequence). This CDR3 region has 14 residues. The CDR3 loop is CASSQDPGTYEQYF. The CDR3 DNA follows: TGTGCCAGCAGCCAAGATCCAGGAACCTACGAGCAGTACTTC.

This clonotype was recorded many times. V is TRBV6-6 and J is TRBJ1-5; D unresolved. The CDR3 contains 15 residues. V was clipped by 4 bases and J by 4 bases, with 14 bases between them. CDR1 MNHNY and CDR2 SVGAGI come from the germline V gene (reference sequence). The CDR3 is CASSFSGLRNQPQHF. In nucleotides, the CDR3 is TGTGCCAGCAGTTTTAGTGGATTAAGGAATCAGCCCCAGCATTTT.

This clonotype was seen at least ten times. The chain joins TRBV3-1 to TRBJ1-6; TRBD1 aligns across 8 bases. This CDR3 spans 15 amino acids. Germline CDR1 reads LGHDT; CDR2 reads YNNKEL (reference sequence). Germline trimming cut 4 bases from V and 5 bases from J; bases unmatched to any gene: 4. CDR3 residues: CASSPRGQDNSPLHF. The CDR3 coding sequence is TGTGCCAGCAGCCCCCGGGGACAGGATAATTCACCCCTCCACTTT.